The 14 T cell receptor beta chains reported below all come from one sample, sequenced in a study of T cells after yellow fever vaccination (dated 2019 in TCRdb). What this sample's treatment or condition label stands for: live attenuated yellow fever vaccine strain. Libraries were prepared through 5' RACE. This sample was sequenced with an Illumina HiSeq 2500. Starting from the raw public reads, TCRdb applied fastp trimming at Q25, assembled clones with MiXCR and retained in-frame beta chains. Merged by CDR3 protein, the rows form single entries marked with the most common genes and DNA. This sample holds roughly 120,000 distinct CDR3 sequences; about 7.2% were observed only once. The ten top clones hold over 2.5% of the sample. Here the sequenced sample was CD4+ T cells sorted from PBMCs, taken roughly 45 days after the first yellow fever vaccination. These receptors all stem from a man aged 18 to 30 who received the YFV17D yellow fever vaccine.

This clonotype was recorded many times. This rearrangement joins TRBV24-1 to TRBJ2-1; no firm D call. Trimming shortened V by 2 bases and J by 4 bases, and 14 bases separated the two germline ends. The CDR3 loop spans 16 amino acids. In germline, CDR1 is KGHDR, CDR2 SFDVKD. This chain's CDR3 is CATSDSDGAVYNEQFF. In nucleotides, the CDR3 is TGTGCCACCAGTGATTCTGACGGCGCGGTGTACAATGAGCAGTTCTTC.

There are many counts of this clonotype. The chain links TRBV9 to TRBJ2-3; D is unresolved. The CDR3 totals 15 residues. Deletions cut 0 bases from V and 2 bases from J, with 10 bases between. Germline CDR1 SGDLS, CDR2 YYNGEE. In DNA, the CDR3 is TGTGCCAGCAGCGTAGCTCCCGCCCCCACAGATACGCAGTATTTT. Protein: CASSVAPAPTDTQYF.

Many counts were recorded for this clonotype. The genes are TRBV5-1 and TRBJ2-1; D not resolved. The CDR3 extends over 12 amino acids. Germline lookup yields CDR1 SGHRS and CDR2 YFSETQ. The V end was cut by 3 bases, the J end by 9 bases, with 10 bases between. CDR3 protein: CASSSRMSEQFF. Written as DNA, the CDR3 is TGCGCCAGCAGCTCTCGTATGAGTGAGCAGTTCTTC.

This clonotype was seen only once. This may come from a read error, since a much larger clone is one base off. V and J are TRBV25-1 and TRBJ2-5, with 7 bases identical to TRBD1. The J segment lost 8 bases and the V segment lost 3 bases, leaving 9 bases of the junction unmatched. The CDR3 contains 14 residues. Germline CDR1 is MGHDK and CDR2 is SYGVNS. This CDR3 reads CASSDRRGKDTQYF. CDR3 sequence (DNA): TGTGCCAGCAGTGATCGCAGGGGGAAGGATACCCAGTACTTC. Filled out from reference TRBV25-1 and TRBJ2-5, the complete variable domain reads EADIYQTPRYLVIGTGKKITLECSQTMGHDKMYWYQQDPGMELHLIHYSYGVNSTEKGDLSSESTVSRIRTEHFPLTLESARPSHTSQYLCASSDRRGKDTQYFGPGTRLLVL.

This clonotype showed up many times. This chain connects TRBV6-5 to TRBJ2-3; D call uncertain. V was trimmed by 6 bases and J by 8 bases, leaving 21 bases between them. Germline-derived CDR1 and CDR2 are MNHEY and SVGAGI. The CDR3 totals 15 residues. In nucleotides, the CDR3 is TGTGCCAGCAGCGCAACTAATGTACCCCCAGGTACGCAGTATTTT. Its protein is CASSATNVPPGTQYF.

This clonotype was seen at least ten times. The chain uses TRBV6-1 and TRBJ2-7, with 7 bases identical to TRBD1. The CDR3 is made up of 14 amino acids. In germline, CDR1 is MNHNS, CDR2 SASEGT. The junction had 8 bases not matched to a gene; V was cut back by 5 bases and J by 4 bases. CDR3 in amino acids: CASSRTGDIYEQYF. CDR3 bases: TGTGCCAGCAGTCGGACAGGAGATATTTACGAGCAGTACTTC.

The sample holds many counts of this clonotype. The V gene is TRBV4-3, the J gene TRBJ2-5; D not resolved. V dropped 6 bases and J dropped 2 bases, with 10 bases sitting between them. The CDR3 is 13 amino acids. Germline lookup yields CDR1 LGHNA and CDR2 YSLEER. The DNA of the CDR3 is TGCGCCAGCAGTCTAACCGCTCAAGAGACCCAGTACTTC. Translated: CASSLTAQETQYF.

This clonotype was observed many times. This chain uses TRBV18 with TRBJ2-2, with D hard to call. Germline V lookup: CDR1 KGHSH, CDR2 LQKENI. CDR3 size: 13 residues. The V end was cut by 4 bases, the J end by 3 bases, with 6 bases between. CDR3 sequence: CASSLVDTGELFF. DNA for the CDR3: TGTGCCAGCTCACTGGTAGACACCGGGGAGCTGTTTTTT.

CDR3 in amino acids: CATSRVRAGSTDTQYF. The CDR3 DNA sequence: TGTGCCACCAGCAGAGTGCGGGCAGGGAGCACAGATACGCAGTATTTT. The rearrangement joins TRBV15 to TRBJ2-3; perhaps D is TRBD1 or TRBD2 (5 bases each). The CDR3 totals 16 residues. CDR1 LNHNV and CDR2 YYDKDF come from the germline V gene (reference sequence). The V end was cut by 1 base, the J end by 0 bases, with 11 bases between.

Many counts were recorded for this clonotype. This sequence joins TRBV7-2 and TRBJ2-2; 7 positions agree with TRBD2. The V gene's germline CDR1 is SGHTA and CDR2 FQGNSA. Unmatched junction bases numbered 3, after V lost 3 bases and J lost 5 bases. The CDR3 covers 14 residues. The CDR3 DNA follows: TGTGCCAGCAGCTTTACGGGGGGTACCGGGGAGCTGTTTTTT. It yields the protein CASSFTGGTGELFF.

The sample holds many counts of this clonotype. This chain joins TRBV7-9 and TRBJ1-5; a weak D match, TRBD1 (6 bases). This CDR3 region has 14 residues. Germline assignment: CDR1 SEHNR and CDR2 FQNEAQ (reference sequence). The ends were cut back, 1 base at V and 6 bases at J, with 10 bases in the middle. CDR3 protein: CASSLGGGGQPQHF. The CDR3 DNA reads as TGTGCCAGCAGCTTAGGGGGGGGCGGTCAGCCCCAGCATTTT. The full variable domain, its missing parts supplied by reference TRBV7-9 and TRBJ1-5, is DTGVSQNPRHKITKRGQNVTFRCDPISEHNRLYWYRQTLGQGPEFLTYFQNEAQLEKSRLLSDRFSAERPKGSFSTLEIQRTEQGDSAMYLCASSLGGGGQPQHFGDGTRLSIL.

As regards this clonotype: A much more abundant neighbour one base away suggests this may be a read error. The chain uses TRBV5-1 and TRBJ2-1; D gene ambiguous. Trimming stripped 5 bases from V and 7 bases from J, with 16 bases between. CDR1 is SGHRS and CDR2 is YFSETQ in the germline V gene. The CDR3 is 14 residues long. The CDR3 reads CASSRAAVENEQFF. The CDR3 DNA reads TGCGCCAGCAGTCGTGCCGCGGTGGAGAATGAGCAGTTCTTC.

At least ten counts were recorded for this clonotype. The gene calls are TRBV28 and TRBJ1-4; D possibly corresponds to TRBD1 (5 bases). The length of the CDR3 is 15 residues. Looked up from germline, CDR1 is MDHEN and CDR2 is SYDVKM. V was cut by 5 bases and J by 7 bases, with 17 bases left in between. The CDR3 coding sequence is TGTGCCAGCAGTCCCCCTCGGGGCCACGGTGAAAAACTGTTTTTT. This codes for CASSPPRGHGEKLFF.

This clonotype came up many times. The V and J genes are TRBV27 and TRBJ1-5; TRBD1 aligns across 7 bases. This CDR3 is 14 amino acids long. Germline V gene data show CDR1 as MNHEY and CDR2 as SMNVEV (reference sequence). The V gene end was trimmed by 5 bases and the J gene end by 6 bases; junction bases not matched to a gene: 7. CDR3 coding DNA: TGTGCCAGCAGTCGGGGACAGTCGCCTCAGCCCCAGCATTTT. Residues: CASSRGQSPQPQHF.